A selection of T cell receptor beta chains follows, all from one sample in a study of T cell responses to AZD1222 COVID-19 vaccine. Some clones are missing from TCRdb's copy, which holds only in-frame ones; the method was immunoSEQ multiplex PCR. The sample consists of approximately 140,000 clones, 90% of them appearing once. Material: peripheral blood, obtained on day 0 of AZD1222 vaccination. The source of these receptors is an adult in good health. Each CDR3 is given with its conserved first and last residue. The D gene is left open where the match is weak. A clone size is listed for some rows: how often the clone was seen (once, few, many), or a class if it is expanded.

>.|TRBD1|TRBV5-1|TRBJ1-2
CASSPGTGKFSGYTF
TGCGCCAGCAGCCCTGGGACAGGGAAATTCTCTGGCTACACCTTC
>.|TRBD1|TRBV3-1/TRBV3-2|TRBJ1-1
CASTTSGGASTEAFF
TGTGCCAGCACCACGTCAGGGGGCGCGTCCACTGAAGCTTTCTTT
>.|.|TRBV9|TRBJ2-7
CASSVAPTAYEQYF
TGTGCCAGCAGCGTAGCGCCTACTGCTTACGAGCAGTACTTC
>.|.|TRBV7-2|TRBJ1-2
CASRPSGSGYGYTF
TGTGCCAGCAGGCCTTCTGGGTCGGGGTATGGCTACACCTTC
>once|.|TRBV7-2|TRBJ2-3
CASSTGTHTSTDTQYF
TGTGCCAGCAGCACAGGGACTCATACTAGCACAGATACGCAGTATTTT
>.|.|TRBV7-9|TRBJ1-2
CASSPDGRAYYGYTF
TGTGCCAGCAGCCCGGATGGCAGGGCGTACTATGGCTACACCTTC
>.|TRBD1|TRBV9|TRBJ1-1
CASSPQGAVTEAFF
TGTGCCAGCAGCCCTCAGGGGGCAGTAACTGAAGCTTTCTTT
>.|.|TRBV7-9|TRBJ1-1
CASSLITGANTEAFF
TGTGCCAGCAGCTTAATAACAGGCGCAAACACTGAAGCTTTCTTT
>.|.|TRBV30|TRBJ1-2
CAWKPSGGYTF
TGTGCCTGGAAACCATCGGGTGGCTACACCTTC
>.|TRBD2|TRBV29-1|TRBJ2-1
CSAGTSSYNEQFF
TGCAGCGCGGGGACTAGTTCCTACAATGAGCAGTTCTTC
>.|TRBD1|TRBV5-1|TRBJ1-2
CASSLDGQAPYGYTF
TGCGCCAGCAGCTTGGATGGACAGGCGCCTTATGGCTACACCTTC
>.|.|TRBV18|TRBJ2-2
CASSPSTTGELFF
TGTGCCAGCTCACCAAGCACCACCGGGGAGCTGTTTTTT
>.|.|TRBV19|TRBJ2-3
CASSIAPPGDTQYF
TGTGCCAGTAGTATAGCCCCCCCAGGAGATACGCAGTATTTT
>.|TRBD1|TRBV6-5|TRBJ1-4
CASSMTGRNEKLFF
TGTGCCAGCAGCATGACAGGGAGGAATGAAAAACTGTTTTTT
>once|TRBD2|TRBV5-6|TRBJ2-2
CASSLTGGPGVGELFF
TGTGCCAGCAGCTTGACGGGGGGGCCGGGAGTCGGGGAGCTGTTTTTT
>.|.|TRBV30|TRBJ1-3
CAWSQGLAGNTIYF
TGTGCCTGGAGTCAAGGGCTGGCTGGAAACACCATATATTTT
>.|TRBD1|TRBV6-5|TRBJ1-2
CASSRQGAGLYGYTF
TGTGCCAGCAGTCGACAGGGTGCGGGCCTATATGGCTACACCTTC
>.|.|TRBV19|TRBJ1-1
CASSILENTEAFF
TGTGCCAGTAGTATTTTGGAGAACACTGAAGCTTTCTTT
>.|.|TRBV10-3|TRBJ1-4
CAISGSSNGKLFF
TGTGCCATCAGTGGTAGCTCCAACGGAAAACTGTTTTTT
>.|.|TRBV28|TRBJ2-5
CASSLVRGGQETQYF
TGTGCCAGCAGTTTAGTCAGGGGCGGTCAAGAGACCCAGTACTTC
>few|TRBD2|TRBV11-3|TRBJ2-5
CASSSSRTSGKETQYF
TGTGCCAGCAGCTCGTCCCGGACTAGCGGTAAAGAGACCCAGTACTTC
>.|TRBD1|TRBV15|TRBJ1-4
CATNPGGVGEKLFF
TGTGCCACCAACCCAGGGGGGGTAGGTGAAAAACTGTTTTTT
>.|.|TRBV12-5|TRBJ1-1
CASGLNTEAFF
TGTGCTAGTGGTTTGAACACTGAAGCTTTCTTT
>.|.|TRBV21-1|TRBJ1-4
CASSKGAGPGDNEKLFF
TGTGCCAGCAGCAAAGGGGCGGGTCCAGGGGATAATGAAAAACTGTTTTTT
>once|.|TRBV19|TRBJ2-7
CASTPTRGGEQYF
TGTGCCAGCACCCCAACGCGGGGCGGTGAGCAGTACTTC
>.|.|TRBV6-4|TRBJ1-6
CASRKDVESPLHF
TGTGCCAGCAGGAAAGACGTGGAGTCACCCCTCCACTTT
>.|TRBD1|TRBV23-1|TRBJ1-2
CASNVQGAGYGYTF
TGCGCCAGCAACGTACAGGGGGCGGGCTATGGCTACACCTTC
>once|.|TRBV20-1|TRBJ2-5
CSSGPKETQYF
TGCAGTTCCGGCCCGAAAGAGACCCAGTACTTC
>once|TRBD2|TRBV7-6|TRBJ2-7
CASSSTSGGGEQYF
TGTGCCAGCAGCTCGACTAGCGGTGGGGGGGAGCAGTACTTC
>.|.|TRBV12-3/TRBV12-4|TRBJ1-2
CASGNYGYTF
TGTGCCAGCGGAAACTATGGCTACACCTTC
>.|TRBD1|TRBV5-8|TRBJ1-2
CASSLRSGGGDYGYTF
TGTGCCAGCAGCTTGCGCTCAGGGGGCGGGGACTATGGCTACACCTTC
>.|.|TRBV5-4|TRBJ1-4
CASSSPGDAKLFF
TGTGCCAGCAGCTCGCCGGGGGATGCAAAACTGTTTTTT
>once|.|TRBV6-1|TRBJ1-2
CASSEVGTYGYTF
TGTGCCAGCAGTGAAGTGGGGACCTATGGCTACACCTTC
>.|.|TRBV5-8|TRBJ1-4
CASSLRGEKLFF
TGTGCCAGCAGCCTTAGAGGGGAAAAACTGTTTTTT
>.|.|TRBV29-1|TRBJ2-6
CSVRDQSGANVLTF
TGCAGCGTTCGCGACCAATCTGGGGCCAACGTCCTGACTTTC
>.|.|TRBV7-9|TRBJ1-2
CASSLLPGEGDNYGYTF
TGTGCCAGCAGCCTCCTCCCCGGGGAGGGAGATAACTATGGCTACACCTTC
>.|.|TRBV18|TRBJ2-1
CASSPPVRAITYNEQFF
TGTGCCAGCTCACCACCGGTGCGAGCGATAACTTACAATGAGCAGTTCTTC
>.|TRBD2|TRBV10-3|TRBJ2-5
CASSGGKETQYF
TGTGCCAGTAGCGGGGGAAAAGAGACCCAGTACTTC